This T cell receptor (beta chain) came from a study of blood T cell repertoires in COVID-19. Study-level information: There were acute and convalescent COVID-19 samples, and they came from the United States, Italy and Spain. From T cells, B-cell-depleted T cells, or PBMCs came the material, which was cDNA or gDNA.

This clone showed up just once. Authors' processing steps: Amplified reference gene primers provided the basis for estimating nucleated cell counts. Libraries were prepared by immunoSEQ multiplex PCR; TCRdb keeps only in-frame clonotypes and omits some of them. For V, J and clone size, that table is used; D and trimming come from the DNA. Of approximately 260,000 clones listed, about 87% are singletons. Germline CDR1 and CDR2: SGHAT and FQNNGV. This CDR3 contains 12 residues. The V end was cut by 6 bases, the J end by 4 bases, with 9 bases between. Material for sequencing was peripheral blood. The TCR originated in a woman aged 70 to 79 with COVID-19, enrolled during active disease. J is TRBJ1-1 and V is TRBV11-2; D is perhaps TRBD1 (5 bases). CDR3 residues: CASSYDSTEAFF. CDR3 nucleotide sequence: TGTGCCAGCAGTTATGACAGCACTGAAGCTTTCTTT.